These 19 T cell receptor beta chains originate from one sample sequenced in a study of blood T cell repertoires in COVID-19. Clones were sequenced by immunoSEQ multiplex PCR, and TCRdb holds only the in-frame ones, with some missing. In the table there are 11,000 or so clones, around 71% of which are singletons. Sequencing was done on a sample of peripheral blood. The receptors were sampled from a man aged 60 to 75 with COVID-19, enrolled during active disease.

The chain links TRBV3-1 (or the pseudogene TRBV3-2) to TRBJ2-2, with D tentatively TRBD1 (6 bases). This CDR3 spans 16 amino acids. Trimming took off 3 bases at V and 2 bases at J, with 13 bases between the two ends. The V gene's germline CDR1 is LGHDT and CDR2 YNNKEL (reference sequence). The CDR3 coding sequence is TGTGCCAGCAGCCATTGGGGACACGTAAACACCGGGGAGCTGTTTTTT. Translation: CASSHWGHVNTGELFF.

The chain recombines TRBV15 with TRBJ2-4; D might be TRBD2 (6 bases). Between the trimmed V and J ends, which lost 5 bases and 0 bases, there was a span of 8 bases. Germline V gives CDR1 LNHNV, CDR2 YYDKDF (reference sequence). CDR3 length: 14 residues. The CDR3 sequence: CATSAGLAKNIQYF. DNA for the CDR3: TGTGCCACCAGCGCGGGGCTAGCCAAAAACATTCAGTACTTC.

CDR3 amino acids: CASRTGTSAYNEQFF. The CDR3, as DNA: TGTGCCAGCAGGACCGGGACTAGCGCATACAATGAGCAGTTCTTC. The chain is built from TRBV2 and TRBJ2-1, with 10 positions matching TRBD2. Germline V gene sequence: CDR1 SNHLY, CDR2 FYNNEI. The trim removed 6 bases at V and 4 bases at J, leaving 6 bases unmatched. CDR3 length: 15 residues. Supplemented by reference TRBV2 and TRBJ2-1, the full variable domain reads EPEVTQTPSHQVTQMGQEVILRCVPISNHLYFYWYRQILGQKVEFLVSFYNNEISEKSEIFDDQFSVERPDGSNFTLKIRSTKLEDSAMYFCASRTGTSAYNEQFFGPGTRLTVL.

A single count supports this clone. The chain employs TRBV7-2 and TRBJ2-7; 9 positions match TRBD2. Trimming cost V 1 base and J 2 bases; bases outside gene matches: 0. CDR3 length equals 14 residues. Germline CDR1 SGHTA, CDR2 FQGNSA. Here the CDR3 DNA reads TGTGCCAGCAGCTTAGGACTAGCGGCCTACGAGCAGTACTTC. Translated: CASSLGLAAYEQYF.

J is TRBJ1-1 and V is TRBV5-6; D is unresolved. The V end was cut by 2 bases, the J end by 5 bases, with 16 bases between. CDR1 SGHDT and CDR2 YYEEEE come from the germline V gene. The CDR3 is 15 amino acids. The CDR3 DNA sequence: TGTGCCAGCAGCTTACGGACTTGGTTGGGAACTGAAGCTTTCTTT. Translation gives CASSLRTWLGTEAFF.

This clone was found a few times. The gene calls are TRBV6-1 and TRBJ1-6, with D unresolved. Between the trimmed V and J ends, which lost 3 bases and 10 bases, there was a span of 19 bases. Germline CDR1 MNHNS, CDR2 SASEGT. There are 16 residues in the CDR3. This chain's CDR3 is CASSDTTIRLESPLHF. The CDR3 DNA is TGTGCCAGCAGTGATACCACAATCAGACTGGAGTCACCCCTCCACTTT.

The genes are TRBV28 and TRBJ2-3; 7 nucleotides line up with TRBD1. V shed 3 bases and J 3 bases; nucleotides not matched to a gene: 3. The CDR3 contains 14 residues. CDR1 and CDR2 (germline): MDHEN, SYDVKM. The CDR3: CASSFLQGTDTQYF. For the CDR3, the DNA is TGTGCCAGCAGTTTCTTACAGGGGACAGATACGCAGTATTTT.

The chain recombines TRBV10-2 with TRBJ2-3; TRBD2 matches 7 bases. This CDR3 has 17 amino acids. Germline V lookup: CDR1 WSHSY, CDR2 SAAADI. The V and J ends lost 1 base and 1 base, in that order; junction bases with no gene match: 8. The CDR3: CASSEYELAARTDTQYF. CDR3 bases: TGCGCCAGCAGTGAGTATGAGCTAGCGGCCCGCACAGATACGCAGTATTTT.

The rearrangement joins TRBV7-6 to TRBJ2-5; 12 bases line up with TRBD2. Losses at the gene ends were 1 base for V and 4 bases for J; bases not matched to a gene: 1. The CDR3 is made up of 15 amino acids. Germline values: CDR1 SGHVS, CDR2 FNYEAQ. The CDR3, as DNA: TGTGCCAGCAGCTTAGAGGGACTAGCGGGAGAGACCCAGTACTTC. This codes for CASSLEGLAGETQYF. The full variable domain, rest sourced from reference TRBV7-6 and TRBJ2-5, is GAGVSQSPRYKVTKRGQDVALRCDPISGHVSLYWYRQALGQGPEFLTYFNYEAQQDKSGLPNDRFSAERPEGSISTLTIQRTEQRDSAMYRCASSLEGLAGETQYFGPGTRLLVL.

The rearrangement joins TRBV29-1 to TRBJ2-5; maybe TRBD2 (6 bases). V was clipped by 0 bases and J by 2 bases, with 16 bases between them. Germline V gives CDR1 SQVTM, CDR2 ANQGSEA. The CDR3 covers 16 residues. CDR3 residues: CSVEDWSGAGQETQYF. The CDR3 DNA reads TGCAGCGTTGAAGATTGGAGTGGGGCGGGACAAGAGACCCAGTACTTC.

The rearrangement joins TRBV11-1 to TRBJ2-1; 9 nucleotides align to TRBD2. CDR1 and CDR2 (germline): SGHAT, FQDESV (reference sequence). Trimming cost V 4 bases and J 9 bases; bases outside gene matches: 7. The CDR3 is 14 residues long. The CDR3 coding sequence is TGTGCCAGCAGCTCTAGCGGGGCTAGGGGTGAGCAGTTCTTC. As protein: CASSSSGARGEQFF.

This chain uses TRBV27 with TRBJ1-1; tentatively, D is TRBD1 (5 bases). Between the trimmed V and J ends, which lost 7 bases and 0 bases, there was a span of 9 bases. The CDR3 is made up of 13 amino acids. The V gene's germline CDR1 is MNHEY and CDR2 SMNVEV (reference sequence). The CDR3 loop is CASTRGVNTEAFF. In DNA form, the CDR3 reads TGTGCCAGCACCCGGGGGGTGAACACTGAAGCTTTCTTT.

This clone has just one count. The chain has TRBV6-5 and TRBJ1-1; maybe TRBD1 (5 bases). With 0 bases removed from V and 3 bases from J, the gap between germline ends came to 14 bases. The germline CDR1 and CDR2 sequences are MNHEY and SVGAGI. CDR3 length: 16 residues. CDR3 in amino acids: CASSYSIRRGDTEAFF. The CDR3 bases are TGTGCCAGCAGTTACTCGATACGTCGGGGGGACACTGAAGCTTTCTTT.

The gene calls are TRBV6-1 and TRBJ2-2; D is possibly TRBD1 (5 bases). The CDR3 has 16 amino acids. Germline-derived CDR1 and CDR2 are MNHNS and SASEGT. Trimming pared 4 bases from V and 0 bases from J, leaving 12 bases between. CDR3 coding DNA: TGTGCCAGCAGTGCCCGCCAGGGCGCGAACACCGGGGAGCTGTTTTTT. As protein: CASSARQGANTGELFF.

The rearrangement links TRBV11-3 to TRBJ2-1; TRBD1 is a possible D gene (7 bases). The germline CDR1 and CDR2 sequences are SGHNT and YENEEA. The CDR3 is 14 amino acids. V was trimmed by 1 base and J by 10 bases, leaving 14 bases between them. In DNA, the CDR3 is TGTGCCAGCAGCTTAGGGGAGGACAGGATCGAGCAGTTCTTC. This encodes CASSLGEDRIEQFF.

The CDR3 here is CASAINRGVEAFF. CDR3 nucleotide sequence: TGTGCCAGCGCCATCAACAGGGGAGTTGAAGCTTTCTTT. V and J are TRBV12-3 or TRBV12-4 and TRBJ1-1, with 7 bases lining up with TRBD1. This CDR3 has 13 residues. V shed 8 bases and J 7 bases; nucleotides not matched to a gene: 10.

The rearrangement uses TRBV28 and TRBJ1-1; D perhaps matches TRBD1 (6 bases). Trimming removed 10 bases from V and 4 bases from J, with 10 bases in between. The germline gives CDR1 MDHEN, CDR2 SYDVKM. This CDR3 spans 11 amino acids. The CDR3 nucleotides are TGTGCCACCAGACAGGTCACTGAAGCTTTCTTT. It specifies CATRQVTEAFF.

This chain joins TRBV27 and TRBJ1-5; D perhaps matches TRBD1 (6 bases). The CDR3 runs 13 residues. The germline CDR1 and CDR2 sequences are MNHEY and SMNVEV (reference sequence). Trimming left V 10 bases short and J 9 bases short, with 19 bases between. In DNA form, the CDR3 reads TGTGCCACCGGATCGGGGGGCGGGCCGCCCCAGCATTTT. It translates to CATGSGGGPPQHF.

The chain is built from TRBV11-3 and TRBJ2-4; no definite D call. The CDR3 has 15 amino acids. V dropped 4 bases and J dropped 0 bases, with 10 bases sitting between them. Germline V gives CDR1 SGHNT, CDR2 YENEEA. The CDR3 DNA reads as TGTGCCAGCAGCTCTTCGGTCCTAGCCAAAAACATTCAGTACTTC. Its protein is CASSSSVLAKNIQYF.